This is a list of T cell receptor beta chains from one sample in a study of blood T cell repertoires in COVID-19. Here immunoSEQ multiplex PCR was the method, and the copy in TCRdb shows in-frame clones only, minus some. The sample records some 140,000 clones, roughly 77% being singletons. Sample: peripheral blood. The receptors derive from a woman in her sixties or seventies with COVID-19, enrolled during active disease. Both conserved end residues are trimmed from each CDR3. Rows give clone size only sometimes, using once, few, many, or a class for an expanded clone.

len: 16; abundance: once; j_gene: TRBJ1-6; v_gene: TRBV11-2; CDR3aa: ASSLGPGVGTGGSPLH
len: 10; abundance: few; j_gene: TRBJ2-1; v_gene: TRBV7-8; CDR3aa: ASRDFYNEQF
len: 13; abundance: once; j_gene: TRBJ2-1; v_gene: TRBV9; CDR3aa: ASSAGGPPYNEQF
len: 16; abundance: NA; j_gene: TRBJ2-3; v_gene: TRBV11-2; CDR3aa: ASSFSPGLAGRPDTQY
len: 14; abundance: NA; j_gene: TRBJ1-4; v_gene: TRBV5-4; CDR3aa: ASSSGGGETNEKLF
len: 13; abundance: NA; j_gene: TRBJ1-2; v_gene: TRBV19; CDR3aa: ASSSPRTAIYGYT
len: 13; abundance: NA; j_gene: TRBJ1-1; v_gene: TRBV14; CDR3aa: ASSQDGGGTHEAF
len: 14; abundance: once; j_gene: TRBJ2-5; v_gene: TRBV5-1; CDR3aa: ASSLGGQGAQETQY
len: 13; abundance: NA; j_gene: TRBJ1-1; v_gene: TRBV30; CDR3aa: AWSGSFNGNTEAF
len: 13; abundance: NA; j_gene: TRBJ1-1; v_gene: TRBV9; CDR3aa: ASSPAEGVNTEAF
len: 12; abundance: NA; j_gene: TRBJ2-7; v_gene: TRBV5-4; CDR3aa: ASSLQSGSYEQY
len: 16; abundance: NA; j_gene: TRBJ2-2; v_gene: TRBV9; CDR3aa: ASSYPGTGPTNTGELF
len: 11; abundance: many; j_gene: TRBJ1-2; v_gene: TRBV12-3/TRBV12-4; CDR3aa: ASSGTANYGYT
len: 9; abundance: NA; j_gene: TRBJ2-1; v_gene: TRBV18; CDR3aa: ASSPQSEQF
len: 13; abundance: few; j_gene: TRBJ2-7; v_gene: TRBV7-8; CDR3aa: ASSITSGQGNEQY
len: 19; abundance: NA; j_gene: TRBJ2-1; v_gene: TRBV6-2/TRBV6-3; CDR3aa: ASSYSAHSGTGGAGGDEQF
len: 15; abundance: NA; j_gene: TRBJ2-7; v_gene: TRBV28; CDR3aa: ASSQRTGGAPSYEQY
len: 16; abundance: NA; j_gene: TRBJ1-6; v_gene: TRBV19; CDR3aa: ASSTGTGASSTNSPLH
len: 14; abundance: once; j_gene: TRBJ2-1; v_gene: TRBV24-1; CDR3aa: ATSDLGTGPYNEQF
len: 11; abundance: NA; j_gene: TRBJ1-3; v_gene: TRBV9; CDR3aa: ASSVPGGNTIY
len: 11; abundance: NA; j_gene: TRBJ1-2; v_gene: TRBV28; CDR3aa: ASSLDSNYGYT
len: 14; abundance: NA; j_gene: TRBJ1-3; v_gene: TRBV10-3; CDR3aa: AISDRGSGTGNTIY
len: 10; abundance: NA; j_gene: TRBJ1-2; v_gene: TRBV28; CDR3aa: ASSLLAYGYT
len: 16; abundance: NA; j_gene: TRBJ1-4; v_gene: TRBV25-1; CDR3aa: ASSPLPGQGATNEKLF
len: 16; abundance: once; j_gene: TRBJ2-5; v_gene: TRBV5-1; CDR3aa: ASSPWPSGGAKQETQY
len: 11; abundance: NA; j_gene: TRBJ2-5; v_gene: TRBV18; CDR3aa: ASSLTRQETQY
len: 12; abundance: NA; j_gene: TRBJ2-7; v_gene: TRBV5-1; CDR3aa: ASSSTYGGYEQY
len: 9; abundance: NA; j_gene: TRBJ1-1; v_gene: TRBV6-5; CDR3aa: ASTYYTEAF
len: 11; abundance: NA; j_gene: TRBJ2-7; v_gene: TRBV7-6; CDR3aa: ASSLDLSYEQY
len: 11; abundance: NA; j_gene: TRBJ2-2; v_gene: TRBV12-3/TRBV12-4; CDR3aa: ASSFGPPGELF
len: 12; abundance: few; j_gene: TRBJ1-1; v_gene: TRBV3-1/TRBV3-2; CDR3aa: ASSQESRDSEAF